These 3 T cell receptor beta chains were all obtained from the same sample, sequenced in a study of blood T cell repertoires in COVID-19. Libraries were prepared by immunoSEQ multiplex PCR; TCRdb keeps only in-frame clonotypes and omits some of them. This sample has a few hundred thousand clones, with roughly 85% found just once. The source material was peripheral blood. These receptors were obtained from a woman aged 25 to 39 with active or convalescent COVID-19.

The gene calls are TRBV6-2 or TRBV6-3 and TRBJ2-3, with D possibly matching TRBD2 (5 bases). Germline assignment: CDR1 MNHEY and CDR2 SVGEGT. V lost 4 bases, J lost 2 bases, and 16 bases lay in between. The CDR3 totals 16 residues. CDR3 sequence: CASSSDYQITTDTQYF. The CDR3 DNA is TGTGCCAGCAGTTCAGACTACCAAATTACCACAGATACGCAGTATTTT.

This clone was seen only once. The chain carries TRBV29-1 and TRBJ1-2; D remains ambiguous. CDR1 and CDR2 (germline): SQVTM, ANQGSEA. Trimming shortened V by 3 bases and J by 0 bases, and 11 bases separated the two germline ends. CDR3 length: 14 residues. The CDR3 here is CSVDGGSSNYGYTF. The CDR3 bases are TGCAGCGTTGACGGCGGCAGTTCTAACTATGGCTACACCTTC.

This clone was counted only a few times. This chain connects TRBV2 to TRBJ1-1, with D possibly matching TRBD1 (5 bases). Per the germline V gene, CDR1 is SNHLY and CDR2 is FYNNEI. V lost 5 bases to trimming and J lost 1 base, with 11 bases between them. CDR3 length: 14 residues. DNA of the CDR3: TGTGCCAGCAGTATACAAAGGGGGAACACTGAAGCTTTCTTT. The encoded protein is CASSIQRGNTEAFF.